These T cell receptor beta chains were read from a single sample in a study of cytomegalovirus exposure and HLA in healthy donors. Some clones are missing from TCRdb's copy, which holds only in-frame ones; the method was immunoSEQ multiplex PCR. This repertoire shows 80,000 or so clones, less than 80% found once; its top ten account for about 20%. Material: PBMCs. All receptors come from a man in his thirties or forties in good health and CMV-seropositive. Each CDR3 is given without its conserved first and last residue.

>TRBV5-6
ASSLRTGLSDTQY
>TRBV10-3
AISEGSGGNFMDEQF
>TRBV10-2
ASSERGNTEAF
>TRBV19
ASSIDRGSYGYT
>TRBV5-1
ASSVSGSTGELF
>TRBV18
ASSPKDRGRSYNEQF
>TRBV29-1
SVDLAEGQGVGYGYT
>TRBV25-1
ASRDQGLSSGNTIY
>TRBV7-8
ASSTDSANQPQH
>TRBV27
ASSWDRANSPLH
>TRBV5-6
ASSPGHRGTAEAF
>TRBV5-4
ASKSGLAGEVANEQF
>TRBV6-5
ASSRDSNQPQN
>TRBV21-1
ASSTGDRATFGYT
>TRBV19
ARRTGETQY
>TRBV5-4
ASSSAGGSYNEQF
>TRBV2
ATRGLAGPTGELF
>TRBV4-2
ASSQPTVAGGGTQY
>TRBV19
ASTKWGGSGGTDTQY
>TRBV2
ASSATNEKLF
>TRBV25-1
ASSARYSGNTIY
>TRBV5-4
ASSPGRGKGEQF
>TRBV15
ATSRVGSATGFNQPQH
>TRBV6-5
ASSQTGGPNNEQF
>TRBV10-3
AIASEGATNEKLF
>TRBV2
ASSERNTGELF
>TRBV10-1
ASSESTGPYEQY
>TRBV7-7
ASSLSTDEKLF
>TRBV28
ATLHRLAGVYEQY
>TRBV2
ASSGGLDRDWNTEAF
>TRBV5-4
ASSFQTGDGYT
>TRBV11-2
ASSLEPGGNEQF
>TRBV6-7
ASSPSGPRPDEAGTQY
>TRBV27
ASSTGVSGANVLT
>TRBV7-9
ASSRDRGGNEQF
>TRBV6-5
ASSYSRDSGNTIY
>TRBV7-2
ASIVSSGRNEQF
>TRBV27
ASSPTGARISGGYT
>TRBV6-1
ASSVKGDQPQH
>TRBV19
ASSPSGTTYEQY
>TRBV28
ASSTQRTSFNEQF
>TRBV28
ASSSLGGGTQY
>TRBV5-6
ASSLVAASGYP
>TRBV4-2
ASSQDPKRGRGSNQPQH
>TRBV18
ASSLQTSGGISSYNEQF
>TRBV19
ASNLAGGYEQY